The present entry profiles one T cell receptor (beta chain) with its context. TCRdb's copy holds only in-frame clones and misses some; the assay was immunoSEQ multiplex PCR. The sample lists 15,000 or so clones, roughly four fifths occurring once. This CDR3 has 17 residues. V was shortened by 4 bases and J by 0 bases, with 16 bases between the two germline ends. Germline assignment: CDR1 SGHDN and CDR2 FVKESK. These data come from a study of T cells in tumors after PD-1 blockade. Study as a whole: Peripheral blood samples averaged around 40,000 unique clonotypes and more than 100,000 templates.

Genomic DNA template from tumor biopsies or peripheral blood, about 600 ng to 6,004 ng input. The sequencing here drew on PBMCs, taken after anti-PD-1 treatment. The rearrangement uses TRBV14 and TRBJ2-1; maybe TRBD1 (6 bases). This receptor was obtained from a human donor with basal cell carcinoma. CDR3 region: CASSPRTAISSYNEQFF. The DNA for the CDR3 is TGTGCCAGCAGCCCCCGGACAGCCATAAGCTCCTACAATGAGCAGTTCTTC.